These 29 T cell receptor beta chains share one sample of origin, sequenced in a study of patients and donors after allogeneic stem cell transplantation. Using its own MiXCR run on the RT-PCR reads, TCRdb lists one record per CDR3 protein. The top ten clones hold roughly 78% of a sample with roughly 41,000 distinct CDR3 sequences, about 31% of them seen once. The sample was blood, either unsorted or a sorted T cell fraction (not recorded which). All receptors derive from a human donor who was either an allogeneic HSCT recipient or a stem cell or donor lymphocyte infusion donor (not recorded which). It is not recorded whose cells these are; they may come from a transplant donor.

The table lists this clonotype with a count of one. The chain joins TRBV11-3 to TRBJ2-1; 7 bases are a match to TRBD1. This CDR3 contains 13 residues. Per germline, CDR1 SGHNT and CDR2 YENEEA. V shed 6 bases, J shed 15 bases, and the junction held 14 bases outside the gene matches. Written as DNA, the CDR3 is TGTGCCAGCAGTCTCCAGGGGGTACCGAACCTGTTCTTC. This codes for CASSLQGVPNLFF.

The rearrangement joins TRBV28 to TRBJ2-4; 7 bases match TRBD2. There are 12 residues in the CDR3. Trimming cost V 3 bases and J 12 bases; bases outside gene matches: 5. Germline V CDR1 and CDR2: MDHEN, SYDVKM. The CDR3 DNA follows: TGTGCCAGCAGTTTTAATCGGGAGGCTCAGTACTTC. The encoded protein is CASSFNREAQYF.

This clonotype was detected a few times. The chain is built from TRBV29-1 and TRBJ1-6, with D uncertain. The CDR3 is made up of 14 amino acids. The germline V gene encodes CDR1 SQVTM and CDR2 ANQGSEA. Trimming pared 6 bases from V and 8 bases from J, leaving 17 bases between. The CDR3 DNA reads TGCAGCGTACAACAGTCGAACCCTTATTCACCCCTCCACTTT. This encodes CSVQQSNPYSPLHF.

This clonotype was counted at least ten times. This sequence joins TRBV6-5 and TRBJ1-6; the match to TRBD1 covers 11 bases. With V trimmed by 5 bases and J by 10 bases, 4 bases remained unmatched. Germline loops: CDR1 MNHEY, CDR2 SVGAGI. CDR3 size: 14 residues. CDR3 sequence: CASSTDRGRSPLHF. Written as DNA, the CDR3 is TGTGCCAGCAGTACGGACAGGGGGCGATCACCCCTCCACTTT.

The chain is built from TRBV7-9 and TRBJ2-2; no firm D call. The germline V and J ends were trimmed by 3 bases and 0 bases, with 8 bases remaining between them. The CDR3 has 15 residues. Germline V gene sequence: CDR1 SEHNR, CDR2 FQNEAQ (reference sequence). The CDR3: CASSLAAPNTGELFF. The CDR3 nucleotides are TGTGCCAGCAGCTTGGCAGCTCCGAACACCGGGGAGCTGTTTTTT. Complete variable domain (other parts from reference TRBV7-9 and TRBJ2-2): DTGVSQNPRHKITKRGQNVTFRCDPISEHNRLYWYRQTLGQGPEFLTYFQNEAQLEKSRLLSDRFSAERPKGSFSTLEIQRTEQGDSAMYLCASSLAAPNTGELFFGEGSRLTVL.

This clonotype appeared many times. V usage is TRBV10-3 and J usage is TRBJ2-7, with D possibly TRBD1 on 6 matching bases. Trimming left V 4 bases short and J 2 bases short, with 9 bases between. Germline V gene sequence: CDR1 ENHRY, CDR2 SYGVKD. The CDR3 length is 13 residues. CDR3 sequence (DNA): TGTGCCATCAGTGCACAGGGAGCCTACGAGCAGTACTTC. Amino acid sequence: CAISAQGAYEQYF.

CDR3 residues: CASSHRQTQETQYF. CDR3 DNA sequence: TGCGCCAGCAGCCACCGACAGACGCAAGAGACCCAGTACTTC. This sequence joins TRBV4-1 and TRBJ2-5, with D maybe TRBD1 (5 bases). Trimming removed 3 bases at V and 2 bases at J, with 10 bases between. The CDR3 has 14 residues. Germline V gene sequence: CDR1 MGHRA, CDR2 YSYEKL.

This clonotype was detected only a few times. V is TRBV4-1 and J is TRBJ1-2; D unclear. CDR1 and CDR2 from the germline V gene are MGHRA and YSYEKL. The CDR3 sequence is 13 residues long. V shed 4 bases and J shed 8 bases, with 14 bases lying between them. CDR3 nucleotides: TGCGCCAGCAGCCGGCCCAGCCGAAACGGCTACACCTTC. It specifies CASSRPSRNGYTF.

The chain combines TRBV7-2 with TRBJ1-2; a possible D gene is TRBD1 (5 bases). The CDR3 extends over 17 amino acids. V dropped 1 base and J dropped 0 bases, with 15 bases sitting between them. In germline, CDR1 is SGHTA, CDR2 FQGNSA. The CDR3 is CASSLVAGVPANYGYTF. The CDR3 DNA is TGTGCCAGCAGCTTAGTGGCGGGGGTCCCAGCTAACTATGGCTACACCTTC.

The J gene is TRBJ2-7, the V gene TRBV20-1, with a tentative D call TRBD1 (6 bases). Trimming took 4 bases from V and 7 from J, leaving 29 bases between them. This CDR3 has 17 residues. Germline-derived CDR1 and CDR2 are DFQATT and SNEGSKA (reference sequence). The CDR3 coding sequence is TGCAGTGCTACCGGGACAAGGGCGACTTTGGGGGCGGAAGAGCAGTACTTC. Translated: CSATGTRATLGAEEQYF.

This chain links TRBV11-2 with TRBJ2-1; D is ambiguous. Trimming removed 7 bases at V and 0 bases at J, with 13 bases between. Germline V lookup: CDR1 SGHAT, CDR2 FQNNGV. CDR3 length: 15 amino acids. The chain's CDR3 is CASTLVSNSYNEQFF. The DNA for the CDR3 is TGTGCCAGCACCTTGGTCTCCAACTCCTACAATGAGCAGTTCTTC.

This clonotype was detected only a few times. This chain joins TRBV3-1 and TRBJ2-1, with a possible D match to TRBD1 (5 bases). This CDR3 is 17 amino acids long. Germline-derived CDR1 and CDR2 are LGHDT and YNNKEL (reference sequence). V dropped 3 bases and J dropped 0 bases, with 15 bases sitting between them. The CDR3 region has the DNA TGTGCCAGCAGCCAGGTGGGGCGGTCCCCCTCCTACAATGAGCAGTTCTTC. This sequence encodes CASSQVGRSPSYNEQFF.

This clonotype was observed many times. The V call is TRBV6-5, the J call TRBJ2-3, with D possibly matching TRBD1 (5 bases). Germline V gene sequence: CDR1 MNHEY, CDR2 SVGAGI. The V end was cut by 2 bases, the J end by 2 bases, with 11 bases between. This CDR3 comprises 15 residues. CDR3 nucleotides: TGTGCCAGCAGTTACAGGGGCCCCAACACAGATACGCAGTATTTT. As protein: CASSYRGPNTDTQYF.

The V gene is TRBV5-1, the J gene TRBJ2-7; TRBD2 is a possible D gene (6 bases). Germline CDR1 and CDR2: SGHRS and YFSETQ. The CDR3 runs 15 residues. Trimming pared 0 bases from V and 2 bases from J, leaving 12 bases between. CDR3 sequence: CASSLDQRVAYEQYF. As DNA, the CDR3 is TGCGCCAGCAGCTTGGACCAGCGGGTCGCCTACGAGCAGTACTTC. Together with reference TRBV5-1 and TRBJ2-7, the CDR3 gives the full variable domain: KAGVTQTPRYLIKTRGQQVTLSCSPISGHRSVSWYQQTPGQGLQFLFEYFSETQRNKGNFPGRFSGRQFSNSRSEMNVSTLELGDSALYLCASSLDQRVAYEQYFGPGTRLTVT.

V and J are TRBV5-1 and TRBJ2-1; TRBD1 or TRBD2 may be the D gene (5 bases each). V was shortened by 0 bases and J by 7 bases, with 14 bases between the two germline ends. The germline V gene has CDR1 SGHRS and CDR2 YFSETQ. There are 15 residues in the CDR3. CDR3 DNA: TGCGCCAGCAGCTTGGTGGGGACGGGCAGGAATGAGCAGTTCTTC. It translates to CASSLVGTGRNEQFF.

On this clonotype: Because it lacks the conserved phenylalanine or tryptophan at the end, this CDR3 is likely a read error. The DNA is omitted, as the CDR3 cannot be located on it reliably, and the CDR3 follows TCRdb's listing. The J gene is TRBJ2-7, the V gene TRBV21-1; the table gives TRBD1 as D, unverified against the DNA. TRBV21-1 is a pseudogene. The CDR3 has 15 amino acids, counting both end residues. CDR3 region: CASSIHRDRNYEQYL.

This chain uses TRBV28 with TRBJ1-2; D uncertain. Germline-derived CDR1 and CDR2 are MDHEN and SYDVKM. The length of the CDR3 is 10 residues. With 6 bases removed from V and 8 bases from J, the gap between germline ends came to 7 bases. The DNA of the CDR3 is TGTGCCAGCAGGTACATAGGCTACACCTTC. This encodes CASRYIGYTF.

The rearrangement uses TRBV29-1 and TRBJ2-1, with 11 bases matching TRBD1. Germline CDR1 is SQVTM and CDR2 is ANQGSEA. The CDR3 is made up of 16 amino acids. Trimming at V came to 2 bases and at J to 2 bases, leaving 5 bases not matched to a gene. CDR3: CSVEKPGQGAYNEQFF. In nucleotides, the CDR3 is TGCAGCGTTGAAAAACCGGGACAGGGGGCCTACAATGAGCAGTTCTTC.

Here the CDR3 reads CASSVGYGYTF. The CDR3 bases are TGTGCCAGCAGCGTTGGCTATGGCTACACCTTC. V usage is TRBV9 and J usage is TRBJ1-2; no reliable D call. CDR3 length: 11 residues. V dropped 2 bases and J dropped 4 bases, with 3 bases sitting between them. Germline V gene data show CDR1 as SGDLS and CDR2 as YYNGEE.

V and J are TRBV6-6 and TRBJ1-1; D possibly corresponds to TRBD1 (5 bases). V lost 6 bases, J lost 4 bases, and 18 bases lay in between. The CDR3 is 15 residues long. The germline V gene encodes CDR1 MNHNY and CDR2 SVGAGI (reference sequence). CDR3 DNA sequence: TGTGCCAGCAGCACGGACAATCAAATGAGCACTGAAGCTTTCTTT. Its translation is CASSTDNQMSTEAFF.

CDR3 bases: TGTGCCAGCAGCTTTTCTACAGGGGGCAATCAGCCCCAGCATTTT. Translated, it gives CASSFSTGGNQPQHF. This chain connects TRBV5-5 to TRBJ1-5; 7 bases match TRBD1. Germline assignment: CDR1 SGHKS and CDR2 YYEKEE (reference sequence). This CDR3 has 15 residues. V shed 2 bases and J 2 bases; nucleotides not matched to a gene: 4.

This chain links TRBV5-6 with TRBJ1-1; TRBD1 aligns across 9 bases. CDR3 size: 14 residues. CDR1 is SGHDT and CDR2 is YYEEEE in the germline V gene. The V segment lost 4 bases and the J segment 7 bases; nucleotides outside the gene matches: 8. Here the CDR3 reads CASSRHRGRVEAFF. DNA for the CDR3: TGTGCCAGCAGCCGGCACAGGGGGCGGGTTGAAGCTTTCTTT.

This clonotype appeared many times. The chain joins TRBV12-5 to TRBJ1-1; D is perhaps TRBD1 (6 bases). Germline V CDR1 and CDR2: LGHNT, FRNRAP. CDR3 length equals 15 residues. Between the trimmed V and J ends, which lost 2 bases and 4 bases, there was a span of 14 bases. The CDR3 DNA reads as TGTGCTAGTGGTTTGCCCGGGGGAGGGGGCACTGAAGCTTTCTTT. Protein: CASGLPGGGGTEAFF.

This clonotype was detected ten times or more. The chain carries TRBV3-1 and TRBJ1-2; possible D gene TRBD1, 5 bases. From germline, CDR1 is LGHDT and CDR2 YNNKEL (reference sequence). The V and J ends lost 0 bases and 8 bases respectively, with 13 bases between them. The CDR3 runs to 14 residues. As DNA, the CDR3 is TGTGCCAGCAGCCAAGATCAGGGTCCGTGGGGCTACACCTTC. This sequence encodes CASSQDQGPWGYTF.

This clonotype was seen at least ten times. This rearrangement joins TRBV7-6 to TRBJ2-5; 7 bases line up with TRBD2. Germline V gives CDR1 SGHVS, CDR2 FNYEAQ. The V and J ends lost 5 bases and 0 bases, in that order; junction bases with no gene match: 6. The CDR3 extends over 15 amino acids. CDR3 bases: TGTGCCAGCAGCCGAGCGGGGTTGTACCAAGAGACCCAGTACTTC. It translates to CASSRAGLYQETQYF. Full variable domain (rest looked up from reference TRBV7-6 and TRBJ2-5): GAGVSQSPRYKVTKRGQDVALRCDPISGHVSLYWYRQALGQGPEFLTYFNYEAQQDKSGLPNDRFSAERPEGSISTLTIQRTEQRDSAMYRCASSRAGLYQETQYFGPGTRLLVL.

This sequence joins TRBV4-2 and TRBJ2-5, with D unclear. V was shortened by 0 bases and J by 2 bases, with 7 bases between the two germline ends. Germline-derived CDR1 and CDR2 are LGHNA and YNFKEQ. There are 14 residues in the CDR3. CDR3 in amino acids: CASSQEAGQETQYF. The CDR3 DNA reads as TGTGCCAGCAGCCAAGAGGCAGGACAAGAGACCCAGTACTTC.

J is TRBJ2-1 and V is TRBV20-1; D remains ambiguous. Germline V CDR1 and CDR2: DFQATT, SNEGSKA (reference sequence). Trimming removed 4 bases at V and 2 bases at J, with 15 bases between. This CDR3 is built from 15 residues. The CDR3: CSATRPASPYNEQFF. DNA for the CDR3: TGCAGTGCTACCCGGCCGGCGTCCCCCTACAATGAGCAGTTCTTC.

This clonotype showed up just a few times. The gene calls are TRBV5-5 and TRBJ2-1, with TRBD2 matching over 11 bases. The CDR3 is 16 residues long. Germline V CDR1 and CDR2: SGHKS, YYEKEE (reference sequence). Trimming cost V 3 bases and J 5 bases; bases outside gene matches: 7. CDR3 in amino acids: CASSYTSGSRHNEQFF. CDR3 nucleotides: TGTGCCAGCAGCTATACTAGCGGGAGTCGCCACAATGAGCAGTTCTTC.

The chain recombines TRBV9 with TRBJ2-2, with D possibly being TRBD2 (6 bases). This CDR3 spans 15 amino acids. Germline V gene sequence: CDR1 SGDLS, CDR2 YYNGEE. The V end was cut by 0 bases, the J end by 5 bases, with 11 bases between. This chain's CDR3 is CASSVAGERTGELFF. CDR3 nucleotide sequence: TGTGCCAGCAGCGTAGCGGGAGAGAGGACCGGGGAGCTGTTTTTT. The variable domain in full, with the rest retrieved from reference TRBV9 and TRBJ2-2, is DSGVTQTPKHLITATGQRVTLRCSPRSGDLSVYWYQQSLDQGLQFLIQYYNGEERAKGNILERFSAQQFPDLHSELNLSSLELGDSALYFCASSVAGERTGELFFGEGSRLTVL.